This T cell receptor beta chain was recorded in a study of T cells in localized non-small cell lung cancer. Overall study results and limits: Only one tumor region went through sequencing, so heterogeneity may still be there. Across samples, adjacent lung featured a median roughly 62 of the top 100 tumor clones. The study found T cell clonality highest in uninvolved adjacent lung, above tumor.

The CDR3 has 18 amino acids. J was trimmed by 3 bases and V by 0 bases; bases with no gene match: 13. In germline, CDR1 is SGHRS, CDR2 YFSETQ. To note about this clone: What it recognizes is unknown.

Profiled with immunoSEQ multiplex PCR; TCRdb holds only in-frame clones, not every one. The table has 55,000 to 75,000 clones, more than 85% seen once. The rearrangement links TRBV5-1 to TRBJ1-1, with 8 nucleotides matching TRBD1. This material consisted of peripheral blood, taken before any cancer treatment. This receptor was identified in a man aged 40 to 75 with stage I lung adenocarcinoma. CDR3 sequence reads: CASSLEATGAYRDTEAFF. DNA for the CDR3: TGCGCCAGCAGCTTGGAGGCGACAGGGGCTTATAGGGACACTGAAGCTTTCTTT.